This T cell receptor (beta chain) derives from a study of T-cell reconstitution after alpha-beta-depleted transplantation in children. This clonotype was counted at least ten times. Antigen unknown. Study observations and caveats: Newly produced T cells mostly accounted for T-cell counts and diversity one year post-transplant. Several hundred expanded graft clones reportedly gave rise to the alpha-beta T cells present about two months after transplant. There were some patients whose high TCRbeta diversity at day 60 came from surviving recipient T cells and thymic progenitors.

Using unique molecular identifiers, the investigators prepared the TCRbeta library. TCRdb recomputed calls from the PCR reads with MiXCR, one row per CDR3 protein. This table has a few hundred thousand distinct CDR3 sequences, approximately 10% appearing once. The source is a male patient aged 2-10 years who had a stem cell transplant for chronic granulomatous disease, so the T cells may come from the graft donor. Sample: peripheral blood, taken 180 days after TCRalphabeta/CD19-depleted stem cell transplant.

CDR3 coding DNA: TGTGCCAGCAGCGCCACGGACAGGGAACTGGGCTACACCTTC. Amino acid sequence: CASSATDRELGYTF. The chain carries TRBV11-2 and TRBJ1-2, with 8 bases fitting TRBD1. The V gene end was trimmed by 5 bases and the J gene end by 8 bases; junction bases not matched to a gene: 10. The CDR3 covers 14 residues. Germline CDR1 and CDR2: SGHAT and FQNNGV. Using reference TRBV11-2 and TRBJ1-2 for the parts outside the CDR3, the full variable domain is EAGVAQSPRYKIIEKRQSVAFWCNPISGHATLYWYQQILGQGPKLLIQFQNNGVVDDSQLPKDRFSAERLKGVDSTLKIQPAKLEDSAVYLCASSATDRELGYTFGSGTRLTVV.